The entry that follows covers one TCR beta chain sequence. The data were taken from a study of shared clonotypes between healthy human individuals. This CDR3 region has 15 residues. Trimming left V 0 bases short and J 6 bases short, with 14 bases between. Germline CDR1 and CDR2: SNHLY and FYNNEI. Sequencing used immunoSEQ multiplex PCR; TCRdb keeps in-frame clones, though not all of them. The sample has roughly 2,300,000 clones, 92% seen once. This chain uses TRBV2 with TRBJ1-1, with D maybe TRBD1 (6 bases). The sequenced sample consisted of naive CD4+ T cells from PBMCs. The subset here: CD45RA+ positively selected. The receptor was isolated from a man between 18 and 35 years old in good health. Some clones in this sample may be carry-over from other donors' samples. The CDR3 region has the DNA TGTGCCAGCAGTGAAGCCCAGGGGTTCGTGTCTGAAGCTTTCTTT. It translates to CASSEAQGFVSEAFF.